These T cell receptor beta chains were read from a single sample in a study of blood T cells in healthy people across ages. TCRdb ran MiXCR on the 5' RACE reads and lists one entry per CDR3 protein. The sample lists 1.8 million or so distinct CDR3 sequences, about two fifths seen once, with 23% in the top ten. The sequenced sample was blood. These receptors were taken from a human donor in good health. CDR3s include the opening cysteine and the closing phenylalanine or tryptophan. The order of the fields is CDR3 protein, CDR3 DNA, J gene, V gene, D gene, clone size. A D gene is named only where the DNA matches it firmly. Clone size is stated in some rows and not others, as once, few, many or a class when expanded.

cdr3_aa: CASSQEVPSSGANVLTF
cdr3_nt: TGTGCCAGCAGCCAAGAGGTACCATCCTCTGGGGCCAACGTCCTGACTTTC
j_call: TRBJ2-6
v_call: TRBV4-2
d_call: -
clone_size: -

cdr3_aa: CASSFMTGANVLTF
cdr3_nt: TGTGCCAGCAGTTTCATGACTGGGGCCAACGTCCTGACTTTC
j_call: TRBJ2-6
v_call: TRBV12-3/TRBV12-4
d_call: -
clone_size: once

cdr3_aa: CASRATGGTDTEAFF
cdr3_nt: TGTGCCAGCAGGGCGACAGGGGGCACAGACACTGAAGCTTTCTTT
j_call: TRBJ1-1
v_call: TRBV6-2/TRBV6-3
d_call: TRBD1
clone_size: -

cdr3_aa: CASSFWEGGEQFF
cdr3_nt: TGTGCCAGCAGCTTTTGGGAGGGAGGTGAGCAGTTCTTC
j_call: TRBJ2-1
v_call: TRBV11-3
d_call: TRBD2
clone_size: -

cdr3_aa: CSVRSGQGRQETQYF
cdr3_nt: TGCAGCGTTCGATCGGGACAGGGAAGGCAAGAGACCCAGTACTTC
j_call: TRBJ2-5
v_call: TRBV29-1
d_call: TRBD1
clone_size: -

cdr3_aa: CASSFEGTRGTQYF
cdr3_nt: TGTGCCAGCAGCTTCGAGGGGACAAGAGGGACCCAGTACTTC
j_call: TRBJ2-5
v_call: TRBV5-5
d_call: -
clone_size: many

cdr3_aa: CASSLRGVEDTQYF
cdr3_nt: TGTGCCAGCAGCTTACGGGGGGTAGAAGATACGCAGTATTTT
j_call: TRBJ2-3
v_call: TRBV11-2
d_call: TRBD2
clone_size: -

cdr3_aa: CASSGPGGYRYEQYF
cdr3_nt: TGTGCCAGCAGCGGTCCGGGGGGCTACAGGTACGAGCAGTACTTC
j_call: TRBJ2-7
v_call: TRBV11-1
d_call: -
clone_size: -

cdr3_aa: CASSLDHTSGGTGEQFF
cdr3_nt: TGTGCCAGCAGCTTAGATCATACTAGCGGGGGAACTGGGGAGCAGTTCTTC
j_call: TRBJ2-1
v_call: TRBV7-2
d_call: TRBD2
clone_size: -

cdr3_aa: CASGTWDMTGYNEQFF
cdr3_nt: TGTGCTAGTGGTACCTGGGACATGACTGGGTACAATGAGCAGTTCTTC
j_call: TRBJ2-1
v_call: TRBV12-5
d_call: -
clone_size: few

cdr3_aa: CASRKVAVGANYGYTF
cdr3_nt: TGTGCCAGCAGGAAGGTCGCGGTAGGAGCTAACTATGGCTACACCTTC
j_call: TRBJ1-2
v_call: TRBV2
d_call: -
clone_size: -

cdr3_aa: CASSLAIQSRQYF
cdr3_nt: TGTGCCAGCAGCTTAGCGATACAATCCCGGCAGTACTTC
j_call: TRBJ2-7
v_call: TRBV7-2
d_call: -
clone_size: -

cdr3_aa: CASSSYRDSIEKLFF
cdr3_nt: TGTGCCAGCAGTTCCTACCGGGACAGCATTGAAAAACTGTTTTTT
j_call: TRBJ1-4
v_call: TRBV12-3/TRBV12-4
d_call: TRBD1
clone_size: once

cdr3_aa: CASSLEASGGALGLAQYF
cdr3_nt: TGTGCCAGCAGCTTAGAAGCTAGCGGGGGGGCCCTGGGTTTGGCCCAGTACTTC
j_call: TRBJ2-5
v_call: TRBV7-2
d_call: TRBD2
clone_size: few

cdr3_aa: CASSFAGSNQPQHF
cdr3_nt: TGTGCCAGCAGCTTTGCGGGGAGCAATCAGCCCCAGCATTTT
j_call: TRBJ1-5
v_call: TRBV12-3/TRBV12-4
d_call: -
clone_size: -

cdr3_aa: CGVHGTGPYEQYF
cdr3_nt: TGCGGCGTTCACGGGACAGGCCCCTACGAGCAGTACTTC
j_call: TRBJ2-7
v_call: TRBV29-1
d_call: TRBD1
clone_size: few

cdr3_aa: CASSFAPGGELFF
cdr3_nt: TGCGCCAGCAGCTTCGCTCCAGGCGGGGAGCTGTTTTTT
j_call: TRBJ2-2
v_call: TRBV5-1
d_call: -
clone_size: few

cdr3_aa: CSARDFRLQETQYF
cdr3_nt: TGCAGTGCTAGAGATTTTCGTCTTCAAGAGACCCAGTACTTC
j_call: TRBJ2-5
v_call: TRBV20-1
d_call: -
clone_size: -

cdr3_aa: CASSPTQGGQYEQYF
cdr3_nt: TGTGCCAGCTCACCAACACAGGGTGGTCAATACGAGCAGTACTTC
j_call: TRBJ2-7
v_call: TRBV18
d_call: -
clone_size: few

cdr3_aa: CASSLVVSGGGLNEQFF
cdr3_nt: TGTGCCAGCAGCTTAGTGGTGTCAGGCGGGGGCCTCAATGAGCAGTTCTTC
j_call: TRBJ2-1
v_call: TRBV7-9
d_call: -
clone_size: once

cdr3_aa: CASSRNSLQHQETQYF
cdr3_nt: TGTGCCAGCTCACGAAATAGCCTTCAGCACCAAGAGACCCAGTACTTC
j_call: TRBJ2-5
v_call: TRBV18
d_call: -
clone_size: -

cdr3_aa: CASSAGTGEFHGYTF
cdr3_nt: TGTGCCAGCAGCGCCGGGACAGGTGAATTTCATGGCTACACCTTC
j_call: TRBJ1-2
v_call: TRBV4-2
d_call: TRBD1
clone_size: many

cdr3_aa: CASSSGGGASYNEQFF
cdr3_nt: TGCGCCAGCAGCTCCGGAGGGGGGGCTTCCTACAATGAGCAGTTCTTC
j_call: TRBJ2-1
v_call: TRBV5-1
d_call: -
clone_size: few

cdr3_aa: CASSQSGLGGDTQYF
cdr3_nt: TGCGCCAGCAGCCAATCGGGCCTCGGAGGAGATACGCAGTATTTT
j_call: TRBJ2-3
v_call: TRBV4-1
d_call: -
clone_size: -

cdr3_aa: CASSFGTGYLPQHF
cdr3_nt: TGTGCCAGCAGCTTCGGGACAGGTTATTTGCCCCAGCATTTT
j_call: TRBJ1-5
v_call: TRBV7-9
d_call: TRBD1
clone_size: -

cdr3_aa: CASSLPEGDTQYF
cdr3_nt: TGTGCCAGCAGCTTACCGGAGGGAGATACGCAGTATTTT
j_call: TRBJ2-3
v_call: TRBV7-9
d_call: -
clone_size: -

cdr3_aa: CSAARQALYGYTF
cdr3_nt: TGCAGTGCTGCCCGACAGGCCCTCTATGGCTACACCTTC
j_call: TRBJ1-2
v_call: TRBV20-1
d_call: -
clone_size: -

cdr3_aa: CASSLGATGELFF
cdr3_nt: TGCGCCAGCAGCTTGGGAGCCACCGGGGAGCTGTTTTTT
j_call: TRBJ2-2
v_call: TRBV5-1
d_call: -
clone_size: few

cdr3_aa: CTTSGSGANVLTF
cdr3_nt: TGTACCACCAGTGGGTCTGGGGCCAACGTCCTGACTTTC
j_call: TRBJ2-6
v_call: TRBV24-1
d_call: -
clone_size: -

cdr3_aa: CSAGQTGRISVREQYF
cdr3_nt: TGCAGTGCTGGCCAGACAGGGAGGATTTCCGTACGAGAGCAGTACTTC
j_call: TRBJ2-5
v_call: TRBV20-1
d_call: -
clone_size: -

cdr3_aa: CASSPTQGVNEQYF
cdr3_nt: TGTGCCAGCTCACCAACCCAGGGCGTAAACGAGCAGTACTTC
j_call: TRBJ2-7
v_call: TRBV18
d_call: -
clone_size: -

cdr3_aa: CASSWLITLSTDTQYF
cdr3_nt: TGTGCCAGCAGCTGGTTGATTACCCTTAGCACAGATACGCAGTATTTT
j_call: TRBJ2-3
v_call: TRBV7-8
d_call: -
clone_size: few

cdr3_aa: CASSLPSLGTVHQPQHF
cdr3_nt: TGTGCCAGCAGTTTGCCCTCACTTGGGACAGTCCATCAGCCCCAGCATTTT
j_call: TRBJ1-5
v_call: TRBV12-3/TRBV12-4
d_call: TRBD1
clone_size: -

cdr3_aa: CASSQGTGELDEQYF
cdr3_nt: TGTGCCAGCAGCCAAGGGACAGGGGAACTGGACGAGCAGTACTTC
j_call: TRBJ2-7
v_call: TRBV4-2
d_call: TRBD1
clone_size: few

cdr3_aa: CASSLGGGGTDTQYF
cdr3_nt: TGTGCCAGCAGCCTAGGGGGCGGCGGCACAGATACGCAGTATTTT
j_call: TRBJ2-3
v_call: TRBV5-1
d_call: TRBD1
clone_size: many

cdr3_aa: CASSPNINRGPTQEKPFF
cdr3_nt: TGTGCCAGCTCACCCAATATCAACAGGGGCCCTACCCAAGAAAAACCGTTTTTT
j_call: TRBJ1-4
v_call: TRBV18
d_call: TRBD1
clone_size: -

cdr3_aa: CSAGGTGGSYNEQFF
cdr3_nt: TGCAGTGCTGGAGGGACAGGGGGCTCCTACAATGAGCAGTTCTTC
j_call: TRBJ2-1
v_call: TRBV20-1
d_call: TRBD1
clone_size: -

cdr3_aa: CASSLQYSYEQYF
cdr3_nt: TGCGCCAGCAGCTTACAGTACTCCTACGAGCAGTACTTC
j_call: TRBJ2-7
v_call: TRBV5-1
d_call: -
clone_size: few

cdr3_aa: CSVELAGGYYNEQYF
cdr3_nt: TGCAGCGTTGAACTAGCGGGGGGCTATTACAATGAGCAGTACTTC
j_call: TRBJ2-5
v_call: TRBV29-1
d_call: TRBD2
clone_size: -

cdr3_aa: CSASGVQTPEGSPLHF
cdr3_nt: TGCAGTGCTAGTGGTGTACAGACCCCGGAGGGTTCACCCCTCCACTTT
j_call: TRBJ1-6
v_call: TRBV20-1
d_call: -
clone_size: -

cdr3_aa: CASSAHRGATNEKLFF
cdr3_nt: TGTGCCAGCAGTGCACACCGGGGAGCAACTAATGAAAAACTGTTTTTT
j_call: TRBJ1-4
v_call: TRBV12-3/TRBV12-4
d_call: -
clone_size: -

cdr3_aa: CASSSNRYNGQFF
cdr3_nt: TGTGCCAGCAGCTCCAACAGATACAATGGGCAGTTCTTC
j_call: TRBJ2-1
v_call: TRBV7-2
d_call: -
clone_size: -

cdr3_aa: CASSLGTGIGYNQPQHF
cdr3_nt: TGTGCCAGCAGCTTAGGGACAGGGATTGGGTACAATCAGCCCCAGCATTTT
j_call: TRBJ1-5
v_call: TRBV7-9
d_call: TRBD1
clone_size: few

cdr3_aa: CASSVGGIPQETQYF
cdr3_nt: TGTGCCAGCAGTGTAGGGGGGATACCTCAAGAGACCCAGTACTTC
j_call: TRBJ2-5
v_call: TRBV25-1
d_call: -
clone_size: -

cdr3_aa: CASSYSAGLAKNIQYF
cdr3_nt: TGTGCCAGCAGTTACAGTGCGGGTTTAGCCAAAAACATTCAGTACTTC
j_call: TRBJ2-4
v_call: TRBV6-5
d_call: -
clone_size: -

cdr3_aa: CSARDDPRSSYNSPLHF
cdr3_nt: TGCAGTGCTAGAGATGACCCCCGGAGCTCCTATAATTCACCCCTCCACTTT
j_call: TRBJ1-6
v_call: TRBV20-1
d_call: -
clone_size: -

cdr3_aa: CASSSRRQGSTEAFF
cdr3_nt: TGTGCCAGCAGCTCCAGAAGACAGGGAAGCACTGAAGCTTTCTTT
j_call: TRBJ1-1
v_call: TRBV7-9
d_call: TRBD1
clone_size: -

cdr3_aa: CASSPCSGTGAYEQYF
cdr3_nt: TGTGCCAGCAGCCCCTGCTCCGGGACAGGGGCCTACGAGCAGTACTTC
j_call: TRBJ2-7
v_call: TRBV6-2/TRBV6-3
d_call: TRBD1
clone_size: -

cdr3_aa: CASSQEMGAASYEQYF
cdr3_nt: TGTGCCAGCAGTCAAGAGATGGGAGCGGCGTCCTACGAGCAGTACTTC
j_call: TRBJ2-7
v_call: TRBV4-2
d_call: -
clone_size: -

cdr3_aa: CASSYASGGNSGQFF
cdr3_nt: TGTGCCAGCAGTTACGCTAGCGGGGGTAATAGTGGGCAGTTCTTC
j_call: TRBJ2-1
v_call: TRBV6-5
d_call: TRBD2
clone_size: -